This entry is about one TCR beta chain. What it recognizes is unknown. Each CDR3 protein gets one entry after TCRdb re-called the reads with MiXCR. The sample lists hundreds of thousands of distinct CDR3 sequences, about 28% occurring once. The data derive from a study of T cell repertoires in cytomegalovirus infection. The study, taken as a whole, reports: The ex vivo response was dominated by HLA-C-restricted CMV-specific TCR beta clonotypes. Totalled public TCR beta family frequency picked out people who carried CMV plus the relevant HLA.

The CDR3 has 12 amino acids. CDR1 LGHDT and CDR2 YNNKEL come from the germline V gene (reference sequence). The V and J ends lost 1 base and 9 bases respectively, with 7 bases between them. The clonotype comes from a human donor in good health (CMV status not recorded). Some clones in this sample may be carry-over from other donors' samples. V is TRBV3-1 and J is TRBJ2-1; D uncertain. The sample was cultured PBMCs, taken from culture after CMV antigen stimulation. The CDR3 protein is CASSQVSGEQFF. As DNA, the CDR3 is TGTGCCAGCAGCCAAGTTTCGGGTGAGCAGTTCTTC.